This T cell receptor beta chain was sequenced during a study of T-cell memory formation after mild COVID-19. Each CDR3 protein is one row after TCRdb ran MiXCR on the 5' RACE reads. The table records almost 550,000 distinct CDR3 sequences, roughly 20% of them present only once. The CDR3 covers 15 residues. V trimming: 7 bases; J trimming: 5 bases; junction bases outside the gene matches: 6. The rearrangement links TRBV12-3 or TRBV12-4 to TRBJ2-1; TRBD2 aligns across 12 bases. Sequencing was performed on PBMCs or a T cell subset sorted from them (not recorded which). The clonotype originates from an adult woman who had mild COVID-19 (a few samples of this study predate the infection). Cell type and time point are not known. The CDR3 region is CASIPSGRGNNEQFF. The CDR3 nucleotides read TGTGCCAGCATTCCTAGCGGGAGGGGGAACAATGAGCAGTTCTTC.